This TCR beta chain was captured by sequencing in a study of regulatory dendritic cells for organ transplantation. Sequencing was performed with immunoSEQ multiplex PCR; in TCRdb, only in-frame clones are kept and a portion is missing. The sample consists of roughly 30,000 clones, about four fifths of them appearing once. The sample comprised naive CD8+ T cells from blood. The sample's subset: CD45RA+ naive T cells. This TCR came from a human donor in good health.

Here the CDR3 DNA reads TGTGCCAGCAGCTTAGAGGAGAGCTCCTACGAGCAGTACTTC. This codes for CASSLEESSYEQYF. The chain is built from TRBV5-6 and TRBJ2-7; D is ambiguous. CDR3 length equals 14 residues. Germline lookup yields CDR1 SGHDT and CDR2 YYEEEE. V was trimmed by 2 bases and J by 0 bases, leaving 9 bases between them. The full variable domain, rest sourced from reference TRBV5-6 and TRBJ2-7, is DAGVTQSPTHLIKTRGQQVTLRCSPKSGHDTVSWYQQALGQGPQFIFQYYEEEERQRGNFPDRFSGHQFPNYSSELNVNALLLGDSALYLCASSLEESSYEQYFGPGTRLTVT.